Shown below are 30 T cell receptor beta chains from a single sample sequenced in a study of cytomegalovirus exposure and HLA in healthy donors. The PCR contained 60 Vbeta and 13 Jbeta primers. The repertoire was sequenced with immunoSEQ multiplex PCR; TCRdb's copy has only in-frame clones and lacks some. This table holds about 95,000 clones, roughly four fifths found once. Sequenced material: PBMCs. These receptors all stem from a young man in good health and CMV-seropositive.

The chain couples TRBV6-5 to TRBJ1-2, with 7 bases aligning to TRBD1. The junction had 12 bases not matched to a gene; V was cut back by 2 bases and J by 6 bases. CDR1 is MNHEY, CDR2 SVGAGI, per germline. The CDR3 has 16 amino acids. CDR3 in amino acids: CASSYNAGTATNGYTF. CDR3 sequence (DNA): TGTGCCAGCAGTTACAATGCCGGGACAGCTACCAATGGCTACACCTTC.

Here the CDR3 reads CASSYSPGLTNEQFF. The CDR3, as DNA: TGTGCCAGCAGTTACTCCCCCGGACTGACCAATGAGCAGTTCTTC. The V gene is TRBV6-5, the J gene TRBJ2-1; maybe TRBD2 (5 bases). V was trimmed by 0 bases and J by 6 bases, leaving 12 bases between them. The length of the CDR3 is 15 residues. Per germline, CDR1 MNHEY and CDR2 SVGAGI.

This clone showed up just a few times. V gene TRBV5-6 combines with J gene TRBJ2-1; weak D call: TRBD2 (6 bases). The germline V and J ends were trimmed by 6 bases and 9 bases, with 10 bases remaining between them. Germline V gene sequence: CDR1 SGHDT, CDR2 YYEEEE. CDR3 length: 11 residues. CDR3 sequence (DNA): TGTGCCAGCACTCTGGGGGGTGAGCAGTTCTTC. It encodes CASTLGGEQFF.

This clone occurred a few times. The V call is TRBV10-2, the J call TRBJ1-2; TRBD1 agrees at 10 bases. After removal of 5 bases from V and 8 bases from J, the junction contained 8 bases not matched to a gene. This CDR3 comprises 14 residues. Germline CDR1 and CDR2: WSHSY and SAAADI. As DNA, the CDR3 is TGCGCCAGCAGTTTTTCCGGGACAGGGGAAGGCTACACCTTC. It yields the protein CASSFSGTGEGYTF.

The chain employs TRBV13 and TRBJ2-2, with 8 bases that match TRBD2. V was clipped by 6 bases and J by 6 bases; unmatched bases: 9. Germline V lookup: CDR1 PRHDT, CDR2 FYEKMQ (reference sequence). This CDR3 is 15 amino acids long. The CDR3 DNA sequence: TGTGCCAGCAGGACTAGCGCACAGCGCGCCGGGGAGCTGTTTTTT. Its protein is CASRTSAQRAGELFF.

The chain combines TRBV29-1 with TRBJ2-5, with 15 bases fitting TRBD2. The CDR3 spans 15 residues. The trim removed 6 bases at V and 4 bases at J, leaving 6 bases unmatched. The V gene's germline CDR1 is SQVTM and CDR2 ANQGSEA. CDR3: CSVRTSGRASETQYF. The CDR3 DNA sequence: TGCAGCGTCCGGACTAGCGGGAGGGCCTCAGAGACCCAGTACTTC. The whole variable domain, filled in from reference TRBV29-1 and TRBJ2-5, reads SAVISQKPSRDICQRGTSLTIQCQVDSQVTMMFWYRQQPGQSLTLIATANQGSEATYESGFVIDKFPISRPNLTFSTLTVSNMSPEDSSIYLCSVRTSGRASETQYFGPGTRLLVL.

This chain uses TRBV19 with TRBJ1-2; TRBD1 might be the D (6 bases). This CDR3 comprises 13 residues. Deletions cut 5 bases from V and 3 bases from J, with 10 bases between. Germline V gives CDR1 LNHDA, CDR2 SQIVND (reference sequence). The DNA for the CDR3 is TGTGCCAGTAGTCCCCCAGGGGACTATGGCTACACCTTC. Translating gives CASSPPGDYGYTF.

This clone was picked up a small number of times. This chain joins TRBV27 and TRBJ2-4, with a possible D match to TRBD1 (6 bases). The CDR3 runs to 18 residues. Germline V lookup: CDR1 MNHEY, CDR2 SMNVEV (reference sequence). Trimming cost V 3 bases and J 5 bases, with 23 bases left between them. The CDR3 reads CASSLEQGNGWYENIQYF. The CDR3 DNA follows: TGTGCCAGCAGTTTGGAGCAGGGGAATGGGTGGTACGAAAACATTCAGTACTTC.

The rearrangement uses TRBV5-1 and TRBJ2-5; 10 bases are shared with TRBD2. The DNA end is a closer match to TRBJ2-7, so the J assignment may be wrong. Looked up from germline, CDR1 is SGHRS and CDR2 is YFSETQ. This CDR3 is built from 14 residues. In DNA, the CDR3 is TGCGCCAGCAGCTTAGCGGGAGGGATCCACGAGCAGTACTTC. It specifies CASSLAGGIHEQYF.

This sequence joins TRBV10-2 and TRBJ2-1, with TRBD1 matching over 11 bases. In germline, CDR1 is WSHSY, CDR2 SAAADI. The CDR3 runs 15 residues. V lost 0 bases and J lost 7; bases outside the gene matches: 2. DNA of the CDR3: TGCGCCAGCAGTGAGTCCCGGGACAGGGGGAATGAGCAGTTCTTC. Translated, it gives CASSESRDRGNEQFF.

V gene TRBV5-4 combines with J gene TRBJ2-7, with 9 bases fitting TRBD1. The CDR3 loop spans 14 amino acids. With 0 bases clipped from V and 6 bases from J, the junction kept 4 bases outside the gene matches. Germline assignment: CDR1 SGHNT and CDR2 YYREEE (reference sequence). This CDR3 is CASSLARTGVEQYF. The CDR3 nucleotides are TGTGCCAGCAGCTTGGCCAGGACAGGGGTCGAGCAGTACTTC.

CDR3 nucleotide sequence: TGTGCCAGCAGTGTGGGTAGCGGGAGGGAAGATACGCAGTATTTT. Encoded protein: CASSVGSGREDTQYF. The rearrangement uses TRBV2 and TRBJ2-3; 11 bases align to TRBD2. Per the germline V gene, CDR1 is SNHLY and CDR2 is FYNNEI. Germline trimming cut 4 bases from V and 5 bases from J; bases unmatched to any gene: 5. This CDR3 contains 15 residues.

The chain uses TRBV7-2 and TRBJ1-5, with 12 bases that match TRBD1. The germline V gene has CDR1 SGHTA and CDR2 FQGNSA. This CDR3 region has 16 residues. Trimming at V came to 5 bases and at J to 3 bases, leaving 5 bases not matched to a gene. CDR3 region: CASSPGTGGSNQPQHF. CDR3 nucleotides: TGTGCCAGCAGCCCTGGGACAGGGGGCTCCAATCAGCCCCAGCATTTT.

The chain couples TRBV28 to TRBJ1-6, with 7 bases lining up with TRBD1. The V segment lost 6 bases and the J segment 7 bases; nucleotides outside the gene matches: 6. Germline lookup yields CDR1 MDHEN and CDR2 SYDVKM. This CDR3 has 14 amino acids. The DNA for the CDR3 is TGTGCCAGCAGACCCGGGACAGAGAATTCACCCCTCCACTTT. It specifies CASRPGTENSPLHF. The variable domain in full, with the rest retrieved from reference TRBV28 and TRBJ1-6, is DVKVTQSSRYLVKRTGEKVFLECVQDMDHENMFWYRQDPGLGLRLIYFSYDVKMKEKGDIPEGYSVSREKKERFSLILESASTNQTSMYLCASRPGTENSPLHFGNGTRLTVT.

The CDR3 DNA reads as TGTGCCAGCAGCTTAGGAAGGGGGACCACTGAAGCTTTCTTT. This encodes CASSLGRGTTEAFF. The gene calls are TRBV11-3 and TRBJ1-1, with D tentatively TRBD1 (6 bases). Germline CDR1 and CDR2: SGHNT and YENEEA. Trimming left V 1 base short and J 4 bases short, with 10 bases between. CDR3 size: 14 residues. The variable domain in full, completed from reference TRBV11-3 and TRBJ1-1, reads EAGVVQSPRYKIIEKKQPVAFWCNPISGHNTLYWYLQNLGQGPELLIRYENEEAVDDSQLPKDRFSAERLKGVDSTLKIQPAELGDSAVYLCASSLGRGTTEAFFGQGTRLTVV.

The chain links TRBV15 to TRBJ2-3; a possible D gene is TRBD1 (6 bases). Germline CDR1 LNHNV, CDR2 YYDKDF (reference sequence). The length of the CDR3 is 16 residues. V was trimmed by 0 bases and J by 4 bases, leaving 14 bases between them. The DNA of the CDR3 is TGTGCCACCAGCAGAGATGGGGACACCGGTTCAGATACGCAGTATTTT. Translating gives CATSRDGDTGSDTQYF. Using reference TRBV15 and TRBJ2-3 for the parts outside the CDR3, the full variable domain is DAMVIQNPRYQVTQFGKPVTLSCSQTLNHNVMYWYQQKSSQAPKLLFHYYDKDFNNEADTPDNFQSRRPNTSFCFLDIRSPGLGDTAMYLCATSRDGDTGSDTQYFGPGTRLTVL.

Note on this clone: Mismatch with germline at one junction end may stem from a read error. The chain uses TRBV7-2 and TRBJ2-2; 13 positions agree with TRBD2. Germline loops: CDR1 SGHTA, CDR2 FQGNSA. The CDR3 covers 16 residues. As DNA, the CDR3 is TGTGCCAGCAGCCCGCGACTAGCGGGAGGCACCGGGGAGCTGCTTTTT. Protein sequence: CASSPRLAGGTGELLF.

The V and J genes are TRBV30 and TRBJ1-3; unclear D gene. CDR1 is GTSNPN, CDR2 SVGIG, per germline (reference sequence). Trimming cost V 3 bases and J 4 bases, with 16 bases left between them. CDR3 size: 15 residues. CDR3: CAWRPRGFGGNTIYF. The CDR3 DNA is TGTGCCTGGAGGCCGAGAGGCTTCGGGGGAAACACCATATATTTT.

The chain uses TRBV28 and TRBJ1-1; TRBD1 aligns across 8 bases. In germline, CDR1 is MDHEN, CDR2 SYDVKM. The CDR3 loop spans 17 amino acids. The ends lost 6 bases at V and 0 bases at J; junction bases unmatched: 12. CDR3 residues: CASSRYRDRRMNTEAFF. The CDR3 nucleotides are TGTGCCAGCAGCCGATACCGGGACAGGAGAATGAACACTGAAGCTTTCTTT.

The chain combines TRBV6-5 with TRBJ1-5; 7 bases are shared with TRBD1. V shed 6 bases, J shed 5 bases, and the junction held 10 bases outside the gene matches. The CDR3 is 15 residues long. CDR1 is MNHEY, CDR2 SVGAGI, per germline. CDR3 protein: CASSPDRAIDQPQHF. In nucleotides, the CDR3 is TGTGCCAGCAGCCCCGACAGGGCGATCGATCAGCCCCAGCATTTT.

This rearrangement joins TRBV7-9 to TRBJ2-7, with a weak D call TRBD1 (6 bases). The CDR3 runs to 13 residues. The V gene's germline CDR1 is SEHNR and CDR2 FQNEAQ (reference sequence). V was trimmed by 5 bases and J by 1 base, leaving 9 bases between them. This chain's CDR3 is CASSPGHSYEQYF. CDR3 nucleotide sequence: TGTGCCAGCAGCCCGGGACATTCCTACGAGCAGTACTTC.

J is TRBJ2-3 and V is TRBV5-1; D may be TRBD2 (6 bases). This CDR3 has 15 amino acids. Germline loops: CDR1 SGHRS, CDR2 YFSETQ. Trimming removed 2 bases from V and 0 bases from J, with 10 bases in between. The CDR3 sequence is CASSFSGSSTDTQYF. CDR3 coding DNA: TGCGCCAGCAGCTTTAGCGGATCTAGCACAGATACGCAGTATTTT.

The chain combines TRBV11-2 with TRBJ2-2, with a tentative D call TRBD2 (5 bases). The CDR3 runs to 16 residues. The V gene's germline CDR1 is SGHAT and CDR2 FQNNGV. The germline V and J ends were trimmed by 7 bases and 1 base, with 16 bases remaining between them. The CDR3 DNA follows: TGTGCCAGCACCATTCTTCGGGATAGGAACACCGGGGAGCTGTTTTTT. It yields the protein CASTILRDRNTGELFF.

This clone turned up a few times. The rearrangement links TRBV28 to TRBJ2-5, with 12 nucleotides matching TRBD1. The last part of the DNA fits TRBJ2-7 better; the J call may be wrong. Germline loops: CDR1 MDHEN, CDR2 SYDVKM. The CDR3 runs 14 residues. The CDR3 DNA follows: TGTGCCAGCAGTGGGACAGGGGGCCACTACGAGCAGTACTTC. Amino acids: CASSGTGGHYEQYF.

The table lists this clone with a few counts. This chain joins TRBV11-2 and TRBJ1-1; D call uncertain. Germline V gene lookup returns CDR1 SGHAT and CDR2 FQNNGV. Trimming cost V 2 bases and J 6 bases, with 16 bases left between them. The CDR3 contains 15 residues. The CDR3 nucleotides are TGTGCCAGCAGCTTATTAGACCCGGGTTTGCCTGAAGCTTTCTTT. Translating it yields CASSLLDPGLPEAFF.

A single count supports this clone. The chain employs TRBV18 and TRBJ1-1; D might be TRBD1 (6 bases). Trimming took off 4 bases at V and 2 bases at J, with 8 bases between the two ends. This CDR3 spans 13 amino acids. Germline-derived CDR1 and CDR2 are KGHSH and LQKENI. The CDR3 here is CASSQGDNTEAFF. The CDR3 DNA reads TGTGCCAGCTCACAGGGGGATAACACTGAAGCTTTCTTT.

The chain carries TRBV5-1 and TRBJ2-7; 7 bases align to TRBD1. The CDR3 extends over 14 amino acids. V lost 3 bases, J lost 5 bases, and 8 bases stayed unmatched. Germline CDR1 and CDR2: SGHRS and YFSETQ. This CDR3 reads CASSSDRVINEQYF. CDR3 nucleotides: TGCGCCAGCAGCTCCGACAGGGTCATCAACGAGCAGTACTTC.

The chain has TRBV7-9 and TRBJ1-2; possibly TRBD1 for D (5 bases). Germline CDR1 SEHNR, CDR2 FQNEAQ (reference sequence). V gave up 5 bases and J gave up 0 bases, with 19 bases separating them. The CDR3 consists of 17 residues. CDR3 bases: TGTGCCAGCAGCCCCGGAGGGACTATAATTACTAACTATGGCTACACCTTC. It specifies CASSPGGTIITNYGYTF. Filled out from reference TRBV7-9 and TRBJ1-2, the complete variable domain reads DTGVSQNPRHKITKRGQNVTFRCDPISEHNRLYWYRQTLGQGPEFLTYFQNEAQLEKSRLLSDRFSAERPKGSFSTLEIQRTEQGDSAMYLCASSPGGTIITNYGYTFGSGTRLTVV.

The chain is built from TRBV5-4 and TRBJ2-1, with TRBD1 identical over 9 bases. CDR1 and CDR2 (germline): SGHNT, YYREEE (reference sequence). After removal of 4 bases from V and 2 bases from J, the junction contained 7 bases not matched to a gene. The CDR3 is made up of 16 amino acids. This chain's CDR3 is CASSARTGAAYNEQFF. In DNA form, the CDR3 reads TGTGCCAGCAGCGCCAGGACAGGGGCGGCCTACAATGAGCAGTTCTTC.

This clone was recorded once. The genes are TRBV28 and TRBJ1-1; D is unclear. V was shortened by 2 bases and J by 5 bases, with 12 bases between the two germline ends. This CDR3 is 14 amino acids long. Germline V gene lookup returns CDR1 MDHEN and CDR2 SYDVKM. CDR3: CASSLGGRETEAFF. In nucleotides, the CDR3 is TGTGCCAGCAGTTTAGGTGGACGGGAAACTGAAGCTTTCTTT. Variable domain in full (rest from reference TRBV28 and TRBJ1-1): DVKVTQSSRYLVKRTGEKVFLECVQDMDHENMFWYRQDPGLGLRLIYFSYDVKMKEKGDIPEGYSVSREKKERFSLILESASTNQTSMYLCASSLGGRETEAFFGQGTRLTVV.